The clone carrying this TCR beta chain occurred a few times. Its antigen is as yet unknown. The time point denotes: late sampling 161 to 241 days after vaccination in a few convalescent patients. Treatment meaning: approximately 11-day PBMC culture with coronavirus spike peptide pools or control peptides (ViraFEST assay). Negative selection separated CD4+ T cells from approximately ten-day cultures. This record comes from a study of vaccination and CD4 T cells after COVID-19. On the study more broadly: Cellular stimulation was performed using overlapping spike peptides derived from SARS-CoV-2, HCoV-NL63, HCoV-OC43 and HCoV-229E.

Sequencing of the DNA from cultured CD4+ T cells was carried out with the Oncomine TCR Beta short-read assay. TCRdb fed the PCR reads into MiXCR, producing one record per CDR3 protein. This sample has tens of thousands of distinct CDR3 sequences, with over 40% found just once. This CDR3 spans 16 amino acids. Trimming cost V 1 base and J 3 bases; bases outside gene matches: 8. Germline loops: CDR1 LNHNV, CDR2 YYDKDF (reference sequence). The sequence derives from a human donor who had recovered from COVID-19. The chain carries TRBV15 and TRBJ1-2, with 7 positions matching TRBD1. Sample: CD4+ T cells from blood, cultured in vitro, taken about 7 months after SARS-CoV-2 vaccination. CDR3 in amino acids: CATSRGLNRGDYGYTF. As DNA, the CDR3 is TGTGCCACCAGCAGAGGGCTAAACAGGGGAGACTATGGCTACACCTTC.